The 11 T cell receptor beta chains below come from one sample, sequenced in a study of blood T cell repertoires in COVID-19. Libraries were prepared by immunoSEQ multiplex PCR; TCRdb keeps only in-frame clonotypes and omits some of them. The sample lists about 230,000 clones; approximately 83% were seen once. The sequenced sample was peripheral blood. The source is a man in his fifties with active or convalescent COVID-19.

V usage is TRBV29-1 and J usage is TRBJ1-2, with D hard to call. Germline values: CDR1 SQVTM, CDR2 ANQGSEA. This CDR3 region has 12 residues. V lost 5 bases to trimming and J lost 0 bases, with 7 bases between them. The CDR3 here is CSVYGANYGYTF. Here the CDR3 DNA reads TGCAGCGTTTACGGAGCTAACTATGGCTACACCTTC.

The CDR3 here is CASSLATSGGISTGELFF. The CDR3 region has the DNA TGTGCCAGCAGCTTAGCGACTAGCGGGGGAATTAGCACCGGGGAGCTGTTTTTT. This chain uses TRBV7-8 with TRBJ2-2; 12 bases map to TRBD2. Germline V lookup: CDR1 SGHVS, CDR2 FQNEAQ. The V segment lost 0 bases and the J segment 4 bases; nucleotides outside the gene matches: 6. This CDR3 has 18 residues.

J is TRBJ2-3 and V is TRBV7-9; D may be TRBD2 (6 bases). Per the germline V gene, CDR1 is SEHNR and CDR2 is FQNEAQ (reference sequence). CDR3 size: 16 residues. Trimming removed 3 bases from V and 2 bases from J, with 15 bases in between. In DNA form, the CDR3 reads TGTGCCAGCAGCTTCCGGGACTCCCTATACACAGATACGCAGTATTTT. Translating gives CASSFRDSLYTDTQYF.

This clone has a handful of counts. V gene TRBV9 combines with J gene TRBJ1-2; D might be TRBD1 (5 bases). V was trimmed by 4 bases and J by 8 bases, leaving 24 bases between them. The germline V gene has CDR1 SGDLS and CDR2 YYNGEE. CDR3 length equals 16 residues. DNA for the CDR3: TGTGCCAGCAGCCGCTCCTGGGACTCAAGCCAGGGAGGCTACACCTTC. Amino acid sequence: CASSRSWDSSQGGYTF.

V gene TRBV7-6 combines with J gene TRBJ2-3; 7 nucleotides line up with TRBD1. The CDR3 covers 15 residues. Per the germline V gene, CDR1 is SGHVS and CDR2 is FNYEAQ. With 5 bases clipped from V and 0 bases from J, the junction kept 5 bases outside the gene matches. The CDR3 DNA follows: TGTGCCAGCAGCCCCCCGGGACAGAGCACAGATACGCAGTATTTT. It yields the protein CASSPPGQSTDTQYF.

In nucleotides, the CDR3 is TGCAGCGTTGATCTCCTAGGCGAGACCCAGTACTTC. Translated: CSVDLLGETQYF. The chain carries TRBV29-1 and TRBJ2-5; unclear D gene. CDR1 SQVTM and CDR2 ANQGSEA come from the germline V gene. The ends were cut back, 3 bases at V and 5 bases at J, with 10 bases in the middle. The CDR3 runs 12 residues.

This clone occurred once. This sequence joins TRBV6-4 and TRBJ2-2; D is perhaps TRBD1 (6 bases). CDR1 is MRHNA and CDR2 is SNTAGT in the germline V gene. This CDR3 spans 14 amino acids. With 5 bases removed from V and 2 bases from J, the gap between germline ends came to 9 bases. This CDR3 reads CASSSDSNTGELFF. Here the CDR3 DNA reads TGTGCCAGCAGTTCGGACAGTAACACCGGGGAGCTGTTTTTT.

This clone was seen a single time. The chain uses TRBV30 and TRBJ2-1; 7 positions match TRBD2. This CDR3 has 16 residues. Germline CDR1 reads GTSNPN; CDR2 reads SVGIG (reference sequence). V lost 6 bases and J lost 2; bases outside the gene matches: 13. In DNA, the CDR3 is TGTGCCTGCCCCAAGGGCGGGGGTAGGACCTACAATGAGCAGTTCTTC. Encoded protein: CACPKGGGRTYNEQFF. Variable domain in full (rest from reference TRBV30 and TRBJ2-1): SQTIHQWPATLVQPVGSPLSLECTVEGTSNPNLYWYRQAAGRGLQLLFYSVGIGQISSEVPQNLSASRPQDRQFILSSKKLLLSDSGFYLCACPKGGGRTYNEQFFGPGTRLTVL.

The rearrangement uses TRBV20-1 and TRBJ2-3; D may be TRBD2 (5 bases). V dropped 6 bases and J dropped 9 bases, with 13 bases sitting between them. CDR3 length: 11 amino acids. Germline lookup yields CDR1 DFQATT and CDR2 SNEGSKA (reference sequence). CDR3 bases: TGCAGTGCCATACTAGGGAGAACGCAGTATTTT. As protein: CSAILGRTQYF.

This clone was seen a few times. CDR3 bases: TGTGCCAGCAGCTTAGGGACGGGGGTACAAGAGACCCAGTACTTC. This encodes CASSLGTGVQETQYF. The chain uses TRBV7-3 and TRBJ2-5, with TRBD2 as a possible D gene (6 bases). Germline V lookup: CDR1 SGHTA, CDR2 FQGTGA. Trimming took 2 bases from V and 2 from J, leaving 12 bases between them. The CDR3 sequence is 15 residues long.

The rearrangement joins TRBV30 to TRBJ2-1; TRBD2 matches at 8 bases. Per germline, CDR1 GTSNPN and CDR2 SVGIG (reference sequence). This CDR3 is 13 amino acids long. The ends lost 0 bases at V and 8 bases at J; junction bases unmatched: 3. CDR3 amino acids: CAWSVGGGYEQFF. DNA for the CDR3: TGTGCCTGGAGTGTAGGCGGGGGGTATGAGCAGTTCTTC.